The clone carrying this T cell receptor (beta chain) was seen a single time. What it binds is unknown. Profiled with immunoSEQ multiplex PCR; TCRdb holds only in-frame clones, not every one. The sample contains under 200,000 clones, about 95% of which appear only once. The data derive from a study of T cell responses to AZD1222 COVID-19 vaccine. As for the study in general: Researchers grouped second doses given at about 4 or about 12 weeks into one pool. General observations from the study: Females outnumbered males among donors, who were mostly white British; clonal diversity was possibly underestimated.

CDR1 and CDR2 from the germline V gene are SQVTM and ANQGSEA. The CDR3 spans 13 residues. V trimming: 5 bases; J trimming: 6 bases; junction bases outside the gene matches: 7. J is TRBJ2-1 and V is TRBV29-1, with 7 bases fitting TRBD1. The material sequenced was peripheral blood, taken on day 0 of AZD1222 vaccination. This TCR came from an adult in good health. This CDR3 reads CSVLSGQVNEQFF. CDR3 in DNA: TGCAGCGTTCTTTCAGGACAGGTCAATGAGCAGTTCTTC.